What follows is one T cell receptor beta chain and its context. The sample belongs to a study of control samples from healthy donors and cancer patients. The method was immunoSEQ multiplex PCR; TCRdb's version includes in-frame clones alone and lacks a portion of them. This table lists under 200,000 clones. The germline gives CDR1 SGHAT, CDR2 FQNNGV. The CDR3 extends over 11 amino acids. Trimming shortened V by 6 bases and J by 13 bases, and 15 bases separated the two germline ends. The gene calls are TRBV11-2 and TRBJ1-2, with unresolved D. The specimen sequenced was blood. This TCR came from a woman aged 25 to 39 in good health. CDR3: CASRGEKVCTF. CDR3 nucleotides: TGTGCCAGCAGAGGTGAGAAAGTCTGCACCTTC.